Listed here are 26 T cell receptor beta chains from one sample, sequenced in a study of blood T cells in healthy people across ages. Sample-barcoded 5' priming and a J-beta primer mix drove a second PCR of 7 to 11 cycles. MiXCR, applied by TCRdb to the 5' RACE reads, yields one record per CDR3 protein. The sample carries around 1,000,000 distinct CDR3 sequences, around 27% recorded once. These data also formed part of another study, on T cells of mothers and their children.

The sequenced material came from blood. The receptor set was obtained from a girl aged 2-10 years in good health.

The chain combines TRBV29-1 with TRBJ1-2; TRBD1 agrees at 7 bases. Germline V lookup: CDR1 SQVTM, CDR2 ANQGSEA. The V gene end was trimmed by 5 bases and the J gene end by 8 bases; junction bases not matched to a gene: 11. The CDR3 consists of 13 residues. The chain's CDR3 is CSVILQGNDGYTF. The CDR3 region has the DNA TGCAGCGTTATATTACAGGGGAACGACGGCTACACCTTC.

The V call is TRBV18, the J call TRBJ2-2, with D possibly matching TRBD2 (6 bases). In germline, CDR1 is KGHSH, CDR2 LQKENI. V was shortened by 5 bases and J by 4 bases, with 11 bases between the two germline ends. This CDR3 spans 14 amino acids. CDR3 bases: TGTGCCAGCTCAACGGGACTGAGCACCGGGGAGCTGTTTTTT. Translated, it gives CASSTGLSTGELFF.

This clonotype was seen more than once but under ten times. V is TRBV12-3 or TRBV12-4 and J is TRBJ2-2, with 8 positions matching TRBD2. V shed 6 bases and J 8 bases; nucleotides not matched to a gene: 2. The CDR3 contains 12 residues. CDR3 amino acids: CASRPSGGELFF. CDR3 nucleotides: TGTGCCAGCAGACCTAGCGGGGGGGAGCTGTTTTTT.

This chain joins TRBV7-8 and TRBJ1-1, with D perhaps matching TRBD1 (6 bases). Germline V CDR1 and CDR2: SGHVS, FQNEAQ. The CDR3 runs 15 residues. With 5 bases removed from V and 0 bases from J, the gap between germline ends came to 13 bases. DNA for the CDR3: TGTGCCAGCAGCGAACAGGGAACGATGAACACTGAAGCTTTCTTT. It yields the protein CASSEQGTMNTEAFF.

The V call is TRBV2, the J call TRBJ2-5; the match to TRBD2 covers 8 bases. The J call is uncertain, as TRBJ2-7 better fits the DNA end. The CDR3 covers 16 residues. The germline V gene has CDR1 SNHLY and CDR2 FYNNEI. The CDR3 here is CASRTEAGALSYEQYF. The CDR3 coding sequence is TGTGCCAGCCGCACCGAAGCGGGGGCCCTCTCCTACGAGCAGTACTTC.

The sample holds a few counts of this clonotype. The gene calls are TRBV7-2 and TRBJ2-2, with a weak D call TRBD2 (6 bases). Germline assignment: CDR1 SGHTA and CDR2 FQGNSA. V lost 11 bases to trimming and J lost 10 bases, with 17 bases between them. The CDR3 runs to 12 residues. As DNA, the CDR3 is TGTGCCCTCCGGAAGACTAGTCTGGAGCTGTTTTTT. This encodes CALRKTSLELFF.

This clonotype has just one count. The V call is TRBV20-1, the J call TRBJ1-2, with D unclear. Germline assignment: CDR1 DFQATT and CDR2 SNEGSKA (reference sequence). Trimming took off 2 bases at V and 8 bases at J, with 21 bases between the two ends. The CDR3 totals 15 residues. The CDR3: CSARSPSGRVLGYTF. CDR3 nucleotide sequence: TGCAGTGCTAGATCCCCTAGCGGGAGGGTACTCGGCTACACCTTC.

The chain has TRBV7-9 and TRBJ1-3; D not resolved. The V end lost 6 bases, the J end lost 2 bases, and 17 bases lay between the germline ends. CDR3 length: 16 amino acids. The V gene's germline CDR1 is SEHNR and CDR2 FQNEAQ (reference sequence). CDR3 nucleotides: TGTGCCAGCAGGCCCCCCCCGGCAGAGGCTGGAAACACCATATATTTT. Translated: CASRPPPAEAGNTIYF.

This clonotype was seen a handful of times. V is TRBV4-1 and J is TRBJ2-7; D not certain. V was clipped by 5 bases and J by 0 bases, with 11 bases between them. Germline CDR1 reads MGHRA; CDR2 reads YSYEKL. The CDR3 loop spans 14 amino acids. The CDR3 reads CASSEAQPSYEQYF. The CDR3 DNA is TGCGCCAGCAGCGAAGCGCAGCCCTCCTACGAGCAGTACTTC.

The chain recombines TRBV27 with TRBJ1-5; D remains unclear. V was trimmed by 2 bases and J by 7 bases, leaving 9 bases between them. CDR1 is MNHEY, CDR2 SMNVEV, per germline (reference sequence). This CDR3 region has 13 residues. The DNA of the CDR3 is TGTGCCAGCAGTTTAGCAGGTAGCCAGCCCCAGCATTTT. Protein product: CASSLAGSQPQHF.

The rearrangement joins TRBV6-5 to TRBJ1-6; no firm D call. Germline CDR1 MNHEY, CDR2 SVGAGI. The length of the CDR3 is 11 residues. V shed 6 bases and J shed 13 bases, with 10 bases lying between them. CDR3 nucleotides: TGTGCCAGCAGAGTAAATGGTCCCCTCCACTTT. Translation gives CASRVNGPLHF.

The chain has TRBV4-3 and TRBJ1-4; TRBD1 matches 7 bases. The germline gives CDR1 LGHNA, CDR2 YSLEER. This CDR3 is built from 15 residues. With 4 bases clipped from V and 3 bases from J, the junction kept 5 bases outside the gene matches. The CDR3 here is CASSRGTAPNEKLFF. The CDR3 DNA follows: TGCGCCAGCAGCCGCGGGACAGCGCCTAATGAAAAACTGTTTTTT.

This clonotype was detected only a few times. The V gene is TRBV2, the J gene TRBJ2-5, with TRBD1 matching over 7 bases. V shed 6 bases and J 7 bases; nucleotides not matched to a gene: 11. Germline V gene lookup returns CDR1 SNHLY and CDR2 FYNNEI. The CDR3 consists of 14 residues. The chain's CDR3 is CASSPTGDVGTQYF. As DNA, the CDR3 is TGTGCCAGCAGCCCAACAGGGGATGTCGGGACCCAGTACTTC. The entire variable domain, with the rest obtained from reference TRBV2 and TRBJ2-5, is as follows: EPEVTQTPSHQVTQMGQEVILRCVPISNHLYFYWYRQILGQKVEFLVSFYNNEISEKSEIFDDQFSVERPDGSNFTLKIRSTKLEDSAMYFCASSPTGDVGTQYFGPGTRLLVL.

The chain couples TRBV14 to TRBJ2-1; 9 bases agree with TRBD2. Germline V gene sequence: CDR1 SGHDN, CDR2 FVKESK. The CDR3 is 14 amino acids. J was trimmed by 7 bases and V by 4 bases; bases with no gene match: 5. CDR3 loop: CASSPYSGGNEQFF. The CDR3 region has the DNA TGTGCCAGCAGCCCATATAGCGGGGGTAATGAGCAGTTCTTC.

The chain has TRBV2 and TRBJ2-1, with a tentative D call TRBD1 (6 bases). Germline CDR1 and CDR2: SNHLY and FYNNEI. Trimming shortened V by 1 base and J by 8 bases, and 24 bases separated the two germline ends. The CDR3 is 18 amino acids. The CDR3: CASSEEGIARGSDHEQFF. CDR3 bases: TGTGCCAGCAGTGAAGAGGGGATTGCCAGGGGTTCGGACCATGAGCAGTTCTTC.

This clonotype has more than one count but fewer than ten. The CDR3 loop reads CASSGRLSYNEQFF. For the CDR3, the DNA is TGTGCCAGCAGCGGCAGGCTCTCCTACAATGAGCAGTTCTTC. This sequence joins TRBV28 and TRBJ2-1; D is uncertain. The V gene's germline CDR1 is MDHEN and CDR2 SYDVKM. V lost 6 bases, J lost 0 bases, and 9 bases lay in between. This CDR3 is built from 14 residues. Full variable domain (rest looked up from reference TRBV28 and TRBJ2-1): DVKVTQSSRYLVKRTGEKVFLECVQDMDHENMFWYRQDPGLGLRLIYFSYDVKMKEKGDIPEGYSVSREKKERFSLILESASTNQTSMYLCASSGRLSYNEQFFGPGTRLTVL.

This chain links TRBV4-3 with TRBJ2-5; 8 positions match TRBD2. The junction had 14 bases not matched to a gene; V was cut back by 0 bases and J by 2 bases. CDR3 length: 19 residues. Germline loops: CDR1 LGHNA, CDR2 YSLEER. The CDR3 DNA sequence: TGCGCCAGCAGCCAAGATAGGATGGGGCTAGCGGGTGCTCAAGAGACCCAGTACTTC. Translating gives CASSQDRMGLAGAQETQYF.

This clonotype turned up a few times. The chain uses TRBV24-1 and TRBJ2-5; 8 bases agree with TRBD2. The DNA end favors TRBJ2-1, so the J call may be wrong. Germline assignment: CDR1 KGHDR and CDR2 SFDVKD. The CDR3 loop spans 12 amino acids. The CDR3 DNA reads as TGTGCCACCAGTAGCGGGGGCCATGAGCAGTTCTTC. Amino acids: CATSSGGHEQFF.

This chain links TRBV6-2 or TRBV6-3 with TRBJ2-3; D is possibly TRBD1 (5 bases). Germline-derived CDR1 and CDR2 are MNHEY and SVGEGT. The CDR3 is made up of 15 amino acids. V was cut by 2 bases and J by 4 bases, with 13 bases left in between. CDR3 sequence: CASSYPTEIPDTQYF. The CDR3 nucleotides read TGTGCCAGCAGTTACCCGACAGAAATTCCAGATACGCAGTATTTT.

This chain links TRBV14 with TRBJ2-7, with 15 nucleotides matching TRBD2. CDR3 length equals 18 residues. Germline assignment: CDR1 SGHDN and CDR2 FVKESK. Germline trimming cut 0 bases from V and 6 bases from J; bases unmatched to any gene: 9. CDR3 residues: CASSQESLRTSGRVEQYF. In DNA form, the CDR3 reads TGTGCCAGCAGCCAAGAGTCCCTCAGGACTAGCGGGAGGGTCGAGCAGTACTTC. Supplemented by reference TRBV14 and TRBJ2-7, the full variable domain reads EAGVTQFPSHSVIEKGQTVTLRCDPISGHDNLYWYRRVMGKEIKFLLHFVKESKQDESGMPNNRFLAERTGGTYSTLKVQPAELEDSGVYFCASSQESLRTSGRVEQYFGPGTRLTVT.

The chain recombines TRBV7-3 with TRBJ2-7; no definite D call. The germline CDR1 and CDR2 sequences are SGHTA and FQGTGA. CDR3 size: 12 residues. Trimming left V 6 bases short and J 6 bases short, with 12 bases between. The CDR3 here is CASSPPASEQYF. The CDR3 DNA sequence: TGTGCCAGCAGTCCCCCTGCTTCCGAGCAGTACTTC.

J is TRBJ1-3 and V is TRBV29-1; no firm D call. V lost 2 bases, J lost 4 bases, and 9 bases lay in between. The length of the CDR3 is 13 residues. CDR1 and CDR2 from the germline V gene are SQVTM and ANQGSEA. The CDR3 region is CSVESKSGNTIYF. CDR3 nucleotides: TGCAGCGTTGAATCGAAATCGGGAAACACCATATATTTT.

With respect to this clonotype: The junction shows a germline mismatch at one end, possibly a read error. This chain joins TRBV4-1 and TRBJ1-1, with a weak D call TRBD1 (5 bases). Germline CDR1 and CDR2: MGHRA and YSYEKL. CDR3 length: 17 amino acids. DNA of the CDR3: TGCGCCAGCAGCCAAGATCCCGGGGGGGGTCGGACTTCTGAAGTTTTCTTT. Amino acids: CASSQDPGGGRTSEVFF.

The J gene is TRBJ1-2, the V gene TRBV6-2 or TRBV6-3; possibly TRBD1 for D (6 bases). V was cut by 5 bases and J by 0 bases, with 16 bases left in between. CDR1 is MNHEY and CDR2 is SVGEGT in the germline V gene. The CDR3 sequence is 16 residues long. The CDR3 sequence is CASSGAGTPANYGYTF. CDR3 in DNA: TGTGCCAGCAGTGGAGCCGGGACACCCGCTAACTATGGCTACACCTTC.

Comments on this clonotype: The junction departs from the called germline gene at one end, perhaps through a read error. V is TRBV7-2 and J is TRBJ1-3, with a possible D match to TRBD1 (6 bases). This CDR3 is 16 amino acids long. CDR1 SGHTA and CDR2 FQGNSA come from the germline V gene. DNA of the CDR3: TGTGCCAGTAGCTTAGGGGCAGGGGTCTCTGGAAACACCATATATTTT. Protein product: CASSLGAGVSGNTIYF.

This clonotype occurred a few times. The CDR3 DNA is TGTGCCAGCCAATTTACCTTACAGGAAAAACTGTTTTTT. Protein: CASQFTLQEKLFF. V is TRBV12-3 or TRBV12-4 and J is TRBJ1-4, with unresolved D. The CDR3 covers 13 residues. V lost 8 bases and J 8 bases, leaving 15 bases between the germline ends.